The rows below give T cell receptor beta chains drawn from one sample of a study of cytomegalovirus exposure and HLA in healthy donors. Generated by immunoSEQ multiplex PCR, the TCRdb table keeps only in-frame clones and is missing some. The sample holds roughly 150,000 clones, 70% to 90% seen once. Sequencing was carried out using PBMCs. The receptors stem from a woman aged 18-29 years in good health and CMV-seronegative. Both conserved end residues are part of each CDR3. Each record gives: clone size, J gene, D gene, V gene, CDR3 DNA, CDR3 protein. The D gene is left open where the match is weak. For some rows the clone size is stated as once, few or many, or as a class when expanded; others skip it.

clone_size: .; j_call: TRBJ2-7; d_call: TRBD2; v_call: TRBV7-3; cdr3_nt: TGTGCCAGCAGCCCTCGGATAGCGGGAGTAACCGAGCAGTACTTC; cdr3_aa: CASSPRIAGVTEQYF
clone_size: .; j_call: TRBJ2-5; d_call: TRBD2; v_call: TRBV4-2; cdr3_nt: TGTGCCAGCCAACTAGCGGGGGGGCCGTTACAAGAGACCCAGTACTTC; cdr3_aa: CASQLAGGPLQETQYF
clone_size: .; j_call: TRBJ1-2; d_call: .; v_call: TRBV27; cdr3_nt: TGTGCCAGCAGTCCGCGACCTACAGGACCCCATGGCTACACCTTC; cdr3_aa: CASSPRPTGPHGYTF
clone_size: .; j_call: TRBJ1-3; d_call: .; v_call: TRBV28; cdr3_nt: TGTGCCAGCAGTTTCTCACTAGGCCTGAGCTCTGGAAACACCATATATTTT; cdr3_aa: CASSFSLGLSSGNTIYF
clone_size: .; j_call: TRBJ1-2; d_call: TRBD1; v_call: TRBV15; cdr3_nt: TGTGCCACCAGGACTACCGGGACAGGCGCCTATGGCTACACCTTC; cdr3_aa: CATRTTGTGAYGYTF
clone_size: .; j_call: TRBJ1-2; d_call: .; v_call: TRBV2; cdr3_nt: TGTGCCAGCAGTGTTATTAGAGATGGCTACACCTTC; cdr3_aa: CASSVIRDGYTF
clone_size: .; j_call: TRBJ2-7; d_call: TRBD2; v_call: TRBV9; cdr3_nt: TGTGCCAGCAGCGTAGAGGGCGGGGGGCGCGTGGACGAGCAGTACTTC; cdr3_aa: CASSVEGGGRVDEQYF
clone_size: .; j_call: TRBJ1-1; d_call: .; v_call: TRBV29-1; cdr3_nt: TGCAGCGTCCGGGAGGACACTGAAGCTTTCTTT; cdr3_aa: CSVREDTEAFF
clone_size: .; j_call: TRBJ2-3; d_call: .; v_call: TRBV5-6; cdr3_nt: TGTGCCACCTCGAGACAGAACACAGATACGCAGTATTTT; cdr3_aa: CATSRQNTDTQYF
clone_size: .; j_call: TRBJ2-1; d_call: .; v_call: TRBV7-2; cdr3_nt: TGTGCCAGCAGCTCCCTCTACAATGAGCAGTTCTTC; cdr3_aa: CASSSLYNEQFF
clone_size: .; j_call: TRBJ1-6; d_call: .; v_call: TRBV10-3; cdr3_nt: TGTGCCATCAGTGAGTCGGGGGGGAGTAATTCACCCCTCCACTTT; cdr3_aa: CAISESGGSNSPLHF
clone_size: .; j_call: TRBJ1-5; d_call: TRBD1; v_call: TRBV7-9; cdr3_nt: TGTTCCAGCAGCCCAGGGGGCGATTATGGACAGCCCCAGCATTTT; cdr3_aa: CSSSPGGDYGQPQHF
clone_size: .; j_call: TRBJ2-7; d_call: TRBD2; v_call: TRBV7-2; cdr3_nt: TGTGCCAGCAGCCCCTCGGGGGGGGGATACGAGCAGTACTTC; cdr3_aa: CASSPSGGGYEQYF
clone_size: .; j_call: TRBJ1-4; d_call: .; v_call: TRBV30; cdr3_nt: TGTGCCTGGAGTCGGTGGCGAGAGACACATGAAAAACTGTTTTTT; cdr3_aa: CAWSRWRETHEKLFF
clone_size: .; j_call: TRBJ2-1; d_call: .; v_call: TRBV4-3; cdr3_nt: TGCGCCAGCAGCCGGGGGGGGCTCCACAATGAGCAGTTCTTC; cdr3_aa: CASSRGGLHNEQFF
clone_size: .; j_call: TRBJ2-5; d_call: .; v_call: TRBV9; cdr3_nt: TGTGCCAGCAGCGCTGTTGGGGACTGGGCGGAGACCCAGTACTTC; cdr3_aa: CASSAVGDWAETQYF
clone_size: .; j_call: TRBJ2-2; d_call: .; v_call: TRBV11-2; cdr3_nt: TGTGCCAGCAGCTCCGTCGGGAGCGGGTGGACCGGGGAGCTGTTTTTT; cdr3_aa: CASSSVGSGWTGELFF
clone_size: .; j_call: TRBJ1-1; d_call: TRBD1; v_call: TRBV28; cdr3_nt: TGTGCCAGCAGTTTATTGGAGGGGGCCGGGACTGAAGCTTTCTTT; cdr3_aa: CASSLLEGAGTEAFF
clone_size: once; j_call: TRBJ1-1; d_call: .; v_call: TRBV6-1; cdr3_nt: TGTGCCAGCAGTCCAGGACAGCGGAACACTGAAGCTTTCTTT; cdr3_aa: CASSPGQRNTEAFF
clone_size: .; j_call: TRBJ2-7; d_call: .; v_call: TRBV5-4; cdr3_nt: TGTGCCAGCAGCTTGTTCGAAGCGCCACCCTACGAGCAGTACTTC; cdr3_aa: CASSLFEAPPYEQYF
clone_size: .; j_call: TRBJ2-7; d_call: .; v_call: TRBV7-2; cdr3_nt: TGTGCCGGCAGCTCGACTATGAACTCCTACGAGCAGTACTTC; cdr3_aa: CAGSSTMNSYEQYF
clone_size: .; j_call: TRBJ2-3; d_call: .; v_call: TRBV27; cdr3_nt: TGTGCCAGCAGGAGCACAGATACGCAATATTTT; cdr3_aa: CASRSTDTQYF
clone_size: .; j_call: TRBJ2-2; d_call: .; v_call: TRBV5-1; cdr3_nt: TGCGCCAGCAACTTTAGACAGTTCCAAACGAACACCGGGGAGCTGTTTTTT; cdr3_aa: CASNFRQFQTNTGELFF
clone_size: .; j_call: TRBJ2-5; d_call: TRBD2; v_call: TRBV5-4; cdr3_nt: TGTGCCAGCAGTCGGAGCGGGGCTCACCAAGAGACCCAGTACTTC; cdr3_aa: CASSRSGAHQETQYF